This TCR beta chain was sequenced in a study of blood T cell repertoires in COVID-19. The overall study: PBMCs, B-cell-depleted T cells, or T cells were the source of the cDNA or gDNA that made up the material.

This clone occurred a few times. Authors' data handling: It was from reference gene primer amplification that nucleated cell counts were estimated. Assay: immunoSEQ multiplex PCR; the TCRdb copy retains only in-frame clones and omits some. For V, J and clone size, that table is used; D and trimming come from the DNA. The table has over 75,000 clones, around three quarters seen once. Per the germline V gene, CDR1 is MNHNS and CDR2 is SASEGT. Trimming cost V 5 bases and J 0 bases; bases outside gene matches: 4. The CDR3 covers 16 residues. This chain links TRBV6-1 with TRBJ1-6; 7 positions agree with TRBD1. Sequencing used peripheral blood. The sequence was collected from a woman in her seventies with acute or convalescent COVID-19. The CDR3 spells CASSQGGRSYNSPLHF. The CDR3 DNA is TGTGCCAGCAGTCAAGGGGGCCGCTCCTATAATTCACCCCTCCACTTT.